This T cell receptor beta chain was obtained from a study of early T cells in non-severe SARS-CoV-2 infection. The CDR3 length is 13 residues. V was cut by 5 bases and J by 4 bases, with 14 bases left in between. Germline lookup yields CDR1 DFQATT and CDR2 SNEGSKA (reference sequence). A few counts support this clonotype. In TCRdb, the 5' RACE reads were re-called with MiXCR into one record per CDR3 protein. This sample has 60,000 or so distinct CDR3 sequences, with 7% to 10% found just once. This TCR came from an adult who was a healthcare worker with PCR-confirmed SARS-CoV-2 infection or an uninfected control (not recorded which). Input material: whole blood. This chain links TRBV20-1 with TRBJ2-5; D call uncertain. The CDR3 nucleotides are TGCAGTGCTCGAGGAACCTATTCAGAGACCCAGTACTTC. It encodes CSARGTYSETQYF.